This passage covers 25 T cell receptor beta chains from one sample sequenced in a study of blood T cells in healthy people across ages. Next came a second PCR, run for 7 to 11 cycles, which used a sample-barcoded 5' primer along with a J-beta primer mix. TCRdb called the 5' RACE reads again in MiXCR, with one record for every CDR3 protein. The sample consists of about 600,000 distinct CDR3 sequences, roughly 48% of them appearing once. Sequenced: blood. Every receptor here comes from a man older than 75 in good health.

This clonotype has at least ten counts. The chain links TRBV6-6 to TRBJ2-3; 7 nucleotides align to TRBD2. There are 17 residues in the CDR3. Germline CDR1 is MNHNY and CDR2 is SVGAGI (reference sequence). V trimming: 2 bases; J trimming: 1 base; junction bases outside the gene matches: 9. The CDR3 sequence: CASSYRAAGVGTDTQYF. Written as DNA, the CDR3 is TGTGCCAGCAGTTACCGTGCGGCGGGAGTTGGCACAGATACGCAGTATTTT.

The genes are TRBV6-6 and TRBJ1-1, with D uncertain. V dropped 5 bases and J dropped 1 base, with 8 bases sitting between them. This CDR3 contains 13 residues. Per germline, CDR1 MNHNY and CDR2 SVGAGI (reference sequence). CDR3: CASSDEKNTEAFF. CDR3 coding DNA: TGTGCCAGCAGTGACGAGAAGAACACTGAAGCTTTCTTT.

The chain carries TRBV27 and TRBJ2-1; 7 bases align to TRBD2. The CDR3 runs 17 residues. V gave up 3 bases and J gave up 1 base; unmatched junction bases: 9. Germline V gives CDR1 MNHEY, CDR2 SMNVEV (reference sequence). CDR3 region: CASSFRGDPISYNEQFF. CDR3 nucleotide sequence: TGTGCCAGCAGTTTTCGGGGGGACCCGATTTCCTACAATGAGCAGTTCTTC.

This clonotype was detected once. The J gene is TRBJ2-1, the V gene TRBV7-2; possible D gene TRBD2, 5 bases. Per the germline V gene, CDR1 is SGHTA and CDR2 is FQGNSA. V lost 7 bases, J lost 4 bases, and 14 bases lay in between. CDR3 size: 14 residues. CDR3 in amino acids: CASTPGRGYNEQFF. CDR3 DNA: TGTGCCAGCACCCCGGGAAGAGGGTACAATGAGCAGTTCTTC.

This clonotype has only a few counts. The rearrangement uses TRBV24-1 and TRBJ2-1, with unresolved D. The CDR3 sequence is 12 residues long. V was clipped by 2 bases and J by 3 bases, with 1 base between them. In germline, CDR1 is KGHDR, CDR2 SFDVKD. The CDR3 DNA sequence: TGTGCCACCAGTGATTACTACAATGAGCAGTTCTTC. It codes for CATSDYYNEQFF.

CDR3 nucleotides: TGTGCCAGCAGTTACACAAGCGAGCAGTACTTC. Its protein product is CASSYTSEQYF. The V and J genes are TRBV6-6 and TRBJ2-4; no firm D call. The DNA matches TRBJ2-7 better at its end, which makes the J call doubtful. The CDR3 contains 11 residues. In germline, CDR1 is MNHNY, CDR2 SVGAGI (reference sequence).

In its sample, this clonotype was seen many times. A read error may explain this, as a much larger clone is one base away. The chain employs TRBV7-9 and TRBJ2-1, with 8 positions matching TRBD2. The end of the DNA fits TRBJ2-7 better, so the J call may be wrong. Germline V CDR1 and CDR2: SEHNR, FQNEAQ (reference sequence). The CDR3 length is 16 residues. CDR3 sequence (DNA): TGTGCCAGCAGCTTTACTAGCGGAAGCTCCTACAATGAGCAGTACTTC. Translation gives CASSFTSGSSYNEQYF.

The V and J genes are TRBV9 and TRBJ2-7; TRBD1 agrees at 7 bases. The length of the CDR3 is 15 residues. Germline CDR1 reads SGDLS; CDR2 reads YYNGEE. V lost 0 bases, J lost 4 bases, and 7 bases stayed unmatched. The CDR3 loop is CASSVEPTGWYEQYF. The CDR3 DNA reads as TGTGCCAGCAGCGTAGAGCCGACAGGGTGGTACGAGCAGTACTTC. Together with reference TRBV9 and TRBJ2-7, the CDR3 gives the full variable domain: DSGVTQTPKHLITATGQRVTLRCSPRSGDLSVYWYQQSLDQGLQFLIQYYNGEERAKGNILERFSAQQFPDLHSELNLSSLELGDSALYFCASSVEPTGWYEQYFGPGTRLTVT.

This clonotype was observed a few times. The chain uses TRBV3-1 and TRBJ1-6; D possibly corresponds to TRBD1 (5 bases). Trimming stripped 1 base from V and 1 base from J, with 11 bases between. Germline lookup yields CDR1 LGHDT and CDR2 YNNKEL (reference sequence). CDR3 length equals 17 residues. The CDR3 loop is CASSQGRGRSYNSPLHF. CDR3 coding DNA: TGTGCCAGCAGCCAAGGGAGGGGCAGGTCCTATAATTCACCCCTCCACTTT.

This chain links TRBV20-1 with TRBJ2-7; D not certain. V was clipped by 1 base and J by 3 bases, with 10 bases between them. Germline values: CDR1 DFQATT, CDR2 SNEGSKA (reference sequence). This CDR3 has 13 amino acids. In DNA form, the CDR3 reads TGCAGTGCTAGAGCTGAGAACGGCTACGAGCAGTACTTC. Translated: CSARAENGYEQYF.

This clonotype was found a few times. This sequence joins TRBV5-1 and TRBJ1-4; D might be TRBD1 (6 bases). V lost 4 bases, J lost 5 bases, and 12 bases lay in between. Per germline, CDR1 SGHRS and CDR2 YFSETQ. This CDR3 is built from 14 residues. The CDR3 protein is CASSHGQRNEKLFF. Written as DNA, the CDR3 is TGCGCCAGCAGCCATGGACAGAGAAATGAAAAACTGTTTTTT. Variable domain in full (rest from reference TRBV5-1 and TRBJ1-4): KAGVTQTPRYLIKTRGQQVTLSCSPISGHRSVSWYQQTPGQGLQFLFEYFSETQRNKGNFPGRFSGRQFSNSRSEMNVSTLELGDSALYLCASSHGQRNEKLFFGSGTQLSVL.

This chain connects TRBV30 to TRBJ2-5; D tentatively fits TRBD1 or TRBD2 (6 bases each). The assigned J gene may be wrong: the sequence end matches TRBJ2-7 better. The CDR3 loop spans 14 amino acids. Germline values: CDR1 GTSNPN, CDR2 SVGIG (reference sequence). The CDR3 region is CAWSERGAPYEQYF. In DNA, the CDR3 is TGTGCCTGGAGTGAAAGGGGGGCACCCTACGAGCAGTACTTC.

This clonotype has just one count. The chain's CDR3 is CASSYSPAGTRGRLTEAFF. As DNA, the CDR3 is TGTGCCAGCAGTTACTCACCAGCTGGAACCAGGGGGCGATTAACTGAAGCTTTCTTT. The chain has TRBV6-5 and TRBJ1-1, with 8 positions matching TRBD1. Trimming took 0 bases from V and 5 from J; bases not matched to a gene: 17. Germline V CDR1 and CDR2: MNHEY, SVGAGI. The CDR3 has 19 residues.

In this sample, this clonotype turned up a few times. The genes are TRBV6-2 or TRBV6-3 and TRBJ2-7; D uncertain. The germline V gene has CDR1 MNHEY and CDR2 SVGEGT. There are 18 residues in the CDR3. Trimming pared 0 bases from V and 0 bases from J, leaving 18 bases between. CDR3 bases: TGTGCCAGCAGTTACTCGATTTCGGGTGCAAGAAGCTCCTACGAGCAGTACTTC. Its protein product is CASSYSISGARSSYEQYF.

This clonotype was counted ten times or more. The chain is built from TRBV6-6 and TRBJ1-1, with D uncertain. V dropped 7 bases and J dropped 3 bases, with 9 bases sitting between them. Germline CDR1 reads MNHNY; CDR2 reads SVGAGI (reference sequence). This CDR3 has 12 residues. CDR3 protein: CASKNPDTEAFF. CDR3 sequence (DNA): TGTGCCAGCAAGAACCCGGACACTGAAGCTTTCTTT.

This chain connects TRBV15 to TRBJ2-3; D uncertain. Per germline, CDR1 LNHNV and CDR2 YYDKDF (reference sequence). Trimming removed 6 bases at V and 2 bases at J, with 9 bases between. The CDR3 runs 13 residues. CDR3 sequence: CATRGFTTDTQYF. Here the CDR3 DNA reads TGTGCCACCAGGGGTTTTACCACAGATACGCAGTATTTT.

This clonotype was seen only once. The chain is built from TRBV6-5 and TRBJ2-1, with D perhaps given as TRBD1 or TRBD2 (5 bases each). The CDR3 has 16 amino acids. Per the germline V gene, CDR1 is MNHEY and CDR2 is SVGAGI. V dropped 6 bases and J dropped 12 bases, with 27 bases sitting between them. DNA for the CDR3: TGTGCCAGCAGCTATAGGGCAGGGAGCATTGATCTCCGGCAGTTCTTC. Translation: CASSYRAGSIDLRQFF.

The chain recombines TRBV29-1 with TRBJ1-4; D may be TRBD1 (6 bases). The CDR3 sequence is 14 residues long. Germline values: CDR1 SQVTM, CDR2 ANQGSEA. Trimming removed 4 bases at V and 5 bases at J, with 14 bases between. Here the CDR3 DNA reads TGCAGCGTTGGGGGGGGGACACAGAATGAAAAACTGTTTTTT. Translated, it gives CSVGGGTQNEKLFF.

This clonotype has just a few counts. The rearrangement joins TRBV12-3 or TRBV12-4 to TRBJ2-3; D is perhaps TRBD1 (6 bases). The CDR3 sequence is 14 residues long. Trimming removed 6 bases at V and 8 bases at J, with 18 bases between. CDR3 sequence: CASSSGTTASTQYF. The CDR3 nucleotides are TGTGCCAGCAGCTCCGGGACAACGGCTTCTACGCAGTATTTT.

This clonotype appeared a few times. The chain is built from TRBV20-1 and TRBJ1-5; D unresolved. Looked up from germline, CDR1 is DFQATT and CDR2 is SNEGSKA (reference sequence). V dropped 0 bases and J dropped 0 bases, with 9 bases sitting between them. CDR3 length: 15 amino acids. DNA of the CDR3: TGCAGTGCTAGAGATAAGGGTTATAGCAATCAGCCCCAGCATTTT. This codes for CSARDKGYSNQPQHF.

The chain uses TRBV7-2 and TRBJ1-5, with D hard to call. There are 12 residues in the CDR3. V shed 6 bases and J shed 3 bases, with 6 bases lying between them. Germline values: CDR1 SGHTA, CDR2 FQGNSA. The chain's CDR3 is CASSSLNQPQHF. CDR3 sequence (DNA): TGTGCCAGCAGTTCCCTCAATCAGCCCCAGCATTTT.

The genes are TRBV7-9 and TRBJ1-1; D gene unclear. V was clipped by 0 bases and J by 6 bases, with 14 bases between them. The germline V gene has CDR1 SEHNR and CDR2 FQNEAQ (reference sequence). The CDR3 is 15 residues long. CDR3 sequence (DNA): TGTGCCAGCAGCTTAGCCTCTCAGGTGACCTCTGAAGCTTTCTTT. This codes for CASSLASQVTSEAFF.

The V and J genes are TRBV28 and TRBJ1-2, with a weak D call TRBD1 (5 bases). The V end lost 7 bases, the J end lost 0 bases, and 15 bases lay between the germline ends. Germline CDR1 MDHEN, CDR2 SYDVKM. This CDR3 comprises 15 residues. CDR3 in DNA: TGTGCCAGCACCGTCACAGGATCCACTAACTATGGCTACACCTTC. This gives the protein CASTVTGSTNYGYTF.

In its sample, this clonotype was seen a few times. The rearrangement links TRBV6-6 to TRBJ2-2; 9 nucleotides match TRBD1. This CDR3 is 17 amino acids long. Trimming at V came to 4 bases and at J to 5 bases, leaving 11 bases not matched to a gene. The germline V gene has CDR1 MNHNY and CDR2 SVGAGI (reference sequence). CDR3 residues: CASSSGQDRGTTGELFF. The CDR3, as DNA: TGTGCCAGCAGTTCGGGTCAGGACAGGGGAACGACCGGGGAGCTGTTTTTT.

The gene calls are TRBV11-1 and TRBJ2-3, with 7 bases fitting TRBD2. This CDR3 contains 13 residues. Per the germline V gene, CDR1 is SGHAT and CDR2 is FQDESV (reference sequence). The V segment lost 8 bases and the J segment 4 bases; nucleotides outside the gene matches: 6. The CDR3 DNA is TGTGCCAGCGAAAGAGCGGGGCCAGATACGCAGTATTTT. The encoded protein is CASERAGPDTQYF.